This TCR beta chain was found in a study of shared clonotypes between healthy human individuals. At the level of the study: There were three CD4 naive, three CD4 memory, two CD8 naive and one CD8 memory plates per donor.

Study-level results: The study sampled only blood, and tissue repertoires likely differ.

To note about this clone: Antigen unknown.

Deep-level assay runs were performed. TCRdb keeps only in-frame clones here, not all; method: immunoSEQ multiplex PCR. The sample consists of under 1,900,000 clones, 97% to 99% of them appearing once. The CDR3 sequence is 15 residues long. Per the germline V gene, CDR1 is SGHNT and CDR2 is YENEEA. The junction had 3 bases not matched to a gene; V was cut back by 5 bases and J by 1 base. CD4+ cells were split into CD45RA+ naive and CD45RA-negative memory subsets. This clonotype originated in a man between 25 and 39 years old in good health. Sample: naive CD4+ T cells sorted from blood. The sample's subset: CD45RA+ positively selected. The chain carries TRBV11-3 and TRBJ2-3; 10 positions match TRBD1. The CDR3 loop reads CASSAGTGGTDTQYF. CDR3 nucleotides: TGTGCCAGCAGCGCCGGGACAGGGGGCACAGATACGCAGTATTTT.